This is a list of T cell receptor beta chains from one sample in a study of blood T cell repertoires in COVID-19. The assay was immunoSEQ multiplex PCR, and TCRdb's table has in-frame clones only and misses some. In the table there are roughly 260,000 clones, roughly 90% of which are singletons. Sample: peripheral blood. The receptors come from a man in his 60s who had recovered from COVID-19. CDR3s include the opening cysteine and the closing phenylalanine or tryptophan. Each record gives: J gene, V gene, clone size, D gene, CDR3 protein, CDR3 DNA. A D gene is named only where the DNA matches it firmly. Rows may omit the clone size; those that give it use once, few, many or a size class.

J gene: TRBJ2-1
V gene: TRBV11-3
clone size: -
D gene: TRBD2
CDR3 protein: CASSLGGSSYNEQFF
CDR3 DNA: TGTGCCAGCAGCTTAGGCGGGAGCTCCTACAATGAGCAGTTCTTC

J gene: TRBJ2-5
V gene: TRBV24-1
clone size: -
D gene: TRBD1
CDR3 protein: CATSDPTGGEETQYF
CDR3 DNA: TGTGCCACCAGTGATCCGACAGGGGGTGAAGAGACCCAGTACTTC

J gene: TRBJ1-5
V gene: TRBV18
clone size: few
D gene: TRBD1
CDR3 protein: CASSEDRGRNQPQHF
CDR3 DNA: TGTGCCAGCTCAGAGGACAGGGGGCGCAATCAGCCCCAGCATTTT

J gene: TRBJ1-2
V gene: TRBV6-2/TRBV6-3
clone size: -
D gene: TRBD1
CDR3 protein: CASSLPGQGNYGYTF
CDR3 DNA: TGTGCCAGCAGCCTACCGGGACAGGGGAACTATGGCTACACCTTC

J gene: TRBJ1-1
V gene: TRBV28
clone size: -
D gene: -
CDR3 protein: CASSPLEGKAFF
CDR3 DNA: TGTGCCAGCAGCCCCCTTGAGGGTAAAGCTTTCTTT

J gene: TRBJ2-5
V gene: TRBV6-5
clone size: -
D gene: TRBD2
CDR3 protein: CASSRQQAGGETQYF
CDR3 DNA: TGTGCCAGCAGCCGACAACAAGCGGGGGGCGAGACCCAGTACTTC

J gene: TRBJ1-4
V gene: TRBV18
clone size: -
D gene: TRBD1
CDR3 protein: CASSPQGDRVREKLFF
CDR3 DNA: TGTGCCAGCTCACCCCAAGGGGACAGGGTTCGTGAAAAACTGTTTTTT

J gene: TRBJ2-7
V gene: TRBV5-4
clone size: -
D gene: -
CDR3 protein: CASSSPGIKGFRGQYF
CDR3 DNA: TGTGCCAGCAGCTCGCCAGGGATCAAGGGCTTTAGGGGGCAGTACTTC

J gene: TRBJ2-1
V gene: TRBV5-4
clone size: -
D gene: TRBD2
CDR3 protein: CASSLGSSGVWNEQFF
CDR3 DNA: TGTGCCAGCAGCTTGGGGTCTAGCGGGGTTTGGAATGAGCAGTTCTTC

J gene: TRBJ2-1
V gene: TRBV27
clone size: -
D gene: TRBD2
CDR3 protein: CASISILRGAANEQFF
CDR3 DNA: TGTGCCAGCATATCAATCTTGCGGGGGGCCGCCAATGAGCAGTTCTTC

J gene: TRBJ2-7
V gene: TRBV19
clone size: once
D gene: -
CDR3 protein: CASSRSRQPSYEQYF
CDR3 DNA: TGTGCCAGTAGCCGATCGAGACAACCCTCCTACGAGCAGTACTTC

J gene: TRBJ2-1
V gene: TRBV4-1
clone size: -
D gene: TRBD2
CDR3 protein: CASSQLTSGGGEQFF
CDR3 DNA: TGCGCCAGCAGCCAGCTGACTAGCGGGGGGGGCGAGCAGTTCTTC

J gene: TRBJ1-4
V gene: TRBV19
clone size: -
D gene: -
CDR3 protein: CASNPGSNGNEKLFF
CDR3 DNA: TGTGCCAGTAACCCCGGGAGTAACGGAAATGAAAAACTGTTTTTT

J gene: TRBJ2-2
V gene: TRBV9
clone size: -
D gene: -
CDR3 protein: CASSVEGRAAGELFF
CDR3 DNA: TGTGCCAGCAGCGTAGAGGGCAGGGCGGCCGGGGAGCTGTTTTTT

J gene: TRBJ1-1
V gene: TRBV7-2
clone size: -
D gene: -
CDR3 protein: CASSLYRVETEAFF
CDR3 DNA: TGTGCCAGCAGCTTATACAGGGTAGAAACTGAAGCTTTCTTT

J gene: TRBJ1-4
V gene: TRBV12-5
clone size: -
D gene: -
CDR3 protein: CASGLVQGLLNEKLFF
CDR3 DNA: TGTGCTAGTGGTTTGGTACAGGGCCTGTTGAATGAAAAACTGTTTTTT

J gene: TRBJ2-2
V gene: TRBV7-2
clone size: once
D gene: TRBD2
CDR3 protein: CASNLLAGATGELFF
CDR3 DNA: TGTGCCAGCAACCTTCTAGCGGGGGCCACCGGGGAGCTGTTTTTT

J gene: TRBJ2-2
V gene: TRBV5-1
clone size: -
D gene: -
CDR3 protein: CASSLALGRGTGELFF
CDR3 DNA: TGCGCCAGCAGCTTGGCCCTGGGCAGGGGAACCGGGGAGCTGTTTTTT

J gene: TRBJ2-7
V gene: TRBV19
clone size: -
D gene: TRBD1
CDR3 protein: CASSRDRIFYEQYF
CDR3 DNA: TGTGCCAGTAGTAGGGACAGGATCTTCTACGAGCAGTACTTC

J gene: TRBJ1-2
V gene: TRBV7-2
clone size: -
D gene: -
CDR3 protein: CASSLGDRGFGYTF
CDR3 DNA: TGTGCCAGCAGCTTAGGAGATAGGGGATTTGGCTACACCTTC

J gene: TRBJ1-5
V gene: TRBV19
clone size: -
D gene: TRBD1
CDR3 protein: CASSIQGAFNQPQHF
CDR3 DNA: TGTGCCAGTAGTATTCAGGGGGCCTTCAATCAGCCCCAGCATTTT

J gene: TRBJ1-2
V gene: TRBV30
clone size: -
D gene: TRBD1
CDR3 protein: CAWRTGGNYGYTF
CDR3 DNA: TGTGCCTGGAGGACAGGGGGAAACTATGGCTACACCTTC

J gene: TRBJ2-7
V gene: TRBV3-1/TRBV3-2
clone size: -
D gene: TRBD2
CDR3 protein: CASSHRGTSGGSSYEQYF
CDR3 DNA: TGTGCCAGCAGCCACCGAGGCACTAGCGGGGGGTCGTCCTACGAGCAGTACTTC

J gene: TRBJ1-6
V gene: TRBV3-1/TRBV3-2
clone size: -
D gene: -
CDR3 protein: CASKAGVLASPLHF
CDR3 DNA: TGTGCCAGCAAGGCAGGGGTTTTGGCTTCACCCCTCCACTTT

J gene: TRBJ2-1
V gene: TRBV9
clone size: once
D gene: TRBD1
CDR3 protein: CASSANRDRASYSYNEQFF
CDR3 DNA: TGTGCCAGCAGCGCCAACCGAGACAGGGCATCTTACTCCTACAATGAGCAGTTCTTC

J gene: TRBJ2-5
V gene: TRBV3-1/TRBV3-2
clone size: -
D gene: -
CDR3 protein: CASSPGGAVLEETQYF
CDR3 DNA: TGTGCCAGCAGCCCTGGGGGGGCGGTACTCGAAGAGACCCAGTACTTC

J gene: TRBJ1-4
V gene: TRBV5-6
clone size: -
D gene: -
CDR3 protein: CASSPGGQPNEKLFF
CDR3 DNA: TGTGCCAGCAGCCCGGGGGGGCAGCCCAATGAAAAACTGTTTTTT

J gene: TRBJ2-7
V gene: TRBV12-3/TRBV12-4
clone size: -
D gene: -
CDR3 protein: CASSFGHDRYF
CDR3 DNA: TGTGCCAGCAGTTTTGGGCACGACCGGTACTTC

J gene: TRBJ1-2
V gene: TRBV27
clone size: -
D gene: TRBD1
CDR3 protein: CASSLGSGGGADGYTF
CDR3 DNA: TGTGCCAGCAGTTTAGGGTCAGGAGGGGGCGCTGACGGCTACACCTTC

J gene: TRBJ2-2
V gene: TRBV3-1/TRBV3-2
clone size: -
D gene: TRBD2
CDR3 protein: CASSQDRLAGVTGELFF
CDR3 DNA: TGTGCCAGCAGCCAAGATAGACTAGCGGGGGTCACCGGGGAGCTGTTTTTT

J gene: TRBJ1-1
V gene: TRBV5-1
clone size: -
D gene: TRBD1
CDR3 protein: CASSTGQGSTEAFF
CDR3 DNA: TGCGCCAGCAGCACGGGACAGGGAAGCACTGAAGCTTTCTTT